This entry lists 22 T cell receptor beta chains sequenced from one sample in a study of blood T cell repertoires in COVID-19. Produced via immunoSEQ multiplex PCR; TCRdb's table is partial and in-frame only. The profile covers fewer than 200,000 clones, with roughly four fifths appearing a single time and roughly 20% taken by the ten largest. Sequencing was performed on peripheral blood. The receptors derive from an elderly woman with acute or convalescent COVID-19.

Here the CDR3 reads CATSSQTGRQPQHF. In nucleotides, the CDR3 is TGTGCCACCAGCAGCCAGACAGGGCGGCAGCCCCAGCATTTT. This chain connects TRBV15 to TRBJ1-5, with 7 bases fitting TRBD1. CDR3 length: 14 residues. V shed 3 bases and J 7 bases; nucleotides not matched to a gene: 6. Germline lookup yields CDR1 LNHNV and CDR2 YYDKDF (reference sequence).

This clone was seen just once. V usage is TRBV19 and J usage is TRBJ1-2, with 8 nucleotides matching TRBD1. With V trimmed by 4 bases and J by 4 bases, 17 bases remained unmatched. The CDR3 totals 18 residues. Looked up from germline, CDR1 is LNHDA and CDR2 is SQIVND (reference sequence). CDR3 sequence: CASSKKSRGQGIFYGYTF. The CDR3 DNA sequence: TGTGCCAGTAGTAAAAAATCCCGAGGACAGGGAATTTTCTATGGCTACACCTTC. The entire variable domain, with the rest obtained from reference TRBV19 and TRBJ1-2, is as follows: DGGITQSPKYLFRKEGQNVTLSCEQNLNHDAMYWYRQDPGQGLRLIYYSQIVNDFQKGDIAEGYSVSREKKESFPLTVTSAQKNPTAFYLCASSKKSRGQGIFYGYTFGSGTRLTVV.

The chain recombines TRBV6-1 with TRBJ1-5; a weak D match, TRBD1 (6 bases). CDR1 MNHNS and CDR2 SASEGT come from the germline V gene. Trimming left V 3 bases short and J 3 bases short, with 12 bases between. The CDR3 sequence is 15 residues long. CDR3 DNA sequence: TGTGCCAGCAGTGACAACAGGGTTTTCAATCAGCCCCAGCATTTT. The encoded protein is CASSDNRVFNQPQHF.

This chain joins TRBV4-3 and TRBJ2-3; TRBD2 aligns across 9 bases. V was pared by 3 bases and J by 6 bases, with 7 bases of the junction left unmatched. CDR1 is LGHNA, CDR2 YSLEER, per germline. The CDR3 runs to 15 residues. CDR3 protein: CASSQLTSGTDTQYF. CDR3 DNA: TGCGCCAGCAGCCAGCTGACTAGCGGAACGGATACGCAGTATTTT.

The gene calls are TRBV5-5 and TRBJ2-3; 13 bases map to TRBD2. The CDR3 has 19 amino acids. The germline CDR1 and CDR2 sequences are SGHKS and YYEKEE (reference sequence). V dropped 4 bases and J dropped 2; count of bases not matched to a gene: 13. CDR3 nucleotide sequence: TGTGCCAGCAGCCACGCACTAGCGGGAGGGTTTAGGTACACAGATACGCAGTATTTT. This translates into CASSHALAGGFRYTDTQYF.

V usage is TRBV30 and J usage is TRBJ1-5, with D possibly TRBD1 on 5 matching bases. Germline V gene data show CDR1 as GTSNPN and CDR2 as SVGIG (reference sequence). The V end was cut by 5 bases, the J end by 6 bases, with 11 bases between. The CDR3 totals 12 residues. This CDR3 is CAWGGGTQPQHF. For the CDR3, the DNA is TGTGCCTGGGGAGGCGGGACTCAGCCCCAGCATTTT.

The gene calls are TRBV7-9 and TRBJ2-5; 14 positions agree with TRBD2. The ends lost 5 bases at V and 5 bases at J; junction bases unmatched: 10. The length of the CDR3 is 17 residues. Germline loops: CDR1 SEHNR, CDR2 FQNEAQ (reference sequence). This CDR3 reads CASSTGTSGGWRETQYF. In nucleotides, the CDR3 is TGTGCCAGCAGCACCGGGACTAGCGGGGGCTGGAGGGAGACCCAGTACTTC. The variable domain in full, with the rest retrieved from reference TRBV7-9 and TRBJ2-5, is DTGVSQNPRHKITKRGQNVTFRCDPISEHNRLYWYRQTLGQGPEFLTYFQNEAQLEKSRLLSDRFSAERPKGSFSTLEIQRTEQGDSAMYLCASSTGTSGGWRETQYFGPGTRLLVL.

V usage is TRBV9 and J usage is TRBJ1-6, with D unclear. CDR1 is SGDLS and CDR2 is YYNGEE in the germline V gene. V was shortened by 1 base and J by 13 bases, with 9 bases between the two germline ends. The length of the CDR3 is 12 residues. The CDR3 region is CASSVPSGPLHF. For the CDR3, the DNA is TGTGCCAGCAGCGTACCCTCGGGGCCCCTCCACTTT.

V gene TRBV5-1 combines with J gene TRBJ1-2; 10 positions agree with TRBD1. Trimming removed 4 bases from V and 0 bases from J; junction bases left unmatched: 3. The germline V gene encodes CDR1 SGHRS and CDR2 YFSETQ. This CDR3 spans 15 amino acids. DNA of the CDR3: TGCGCCAGCAGCCCGGGACAGGGGACTAACTATGGCTACACCTTC. It translates to CASSPGQGTNYGYTF.

The CDR3 coding sequence is TGTGCCAGCAGGACGGGGGATTTTGGTGAAGCTTTCTTT. This sequence encodes CASRTGDFGEAFF. The gene calls are TRBV19 and TRBJ1-1; a weak D match, TRBD1 (5 bases). V lost 9 bases, J lost 7 bases, and 18 bases lay in between. The CDR3 length is 13 residues. Germline loops: CDR1 LNHDA, CDR2 SQIVND (reference sequence).

The rearrangement uses TRBV9 and TRBJ1-1; unclear D gene. The CDR3 runs to 13 residues. Germline V lookup: CDR1 SGDLS, CDR2 YYNGEE. Trimming left V 6 bases short and J 6 bases short, with 15 bases between. The CDR3 coding sequence is TGTGCCAGCACCCGAGGACGAGGGTCTGAAGCTTTCTTT. Translation gives CASTRGRGSEAFF.

The genes are TRBV15 and TRBJ2-1; the D is unclear. The CDR3 sequence is 16 residues long. CDR1 and CDR2 from the germline V gene are LNHNV and YYDKDF (reference sequence). V lost 0 bases and J lost 0, with 9 bases in between. The CDR3 bases are TGTGCCACCAGCAGAGATGTCCCAAACTCCTACAATGAGCAGTTCTTC. Translated, it gives CATSRDVPNSYNEQFF.

V usage is TRBV29-1 and J usage is TRBJ2-3, with 8 bases identical to TRBD1. Germline V CDR1 and CDR2: SQVTM, ANQGSEA. The CDR3 sequence is 14 residues long. J lost 0 bases, V lost 7 bases, and 6 bases had no gene match. CDR3: CSGRTGTSTDTQYF. The DNA of the CDR3 is TGCAGCGGTCGGACAGGGACTAGCACAGATACGCAGTATTTT.

The gene calls are TRBV28 and TRBJ1-2; 9 bases match TRBD1. This CDR3 is built from 13 residues. With V trimmed by 7 bases and J by 3 bases, 3 bases remained unmatched. Germline V lookup: CDR1 MDHEN, CDR2 SYDVKM. CDR3 sequence reads: CASNRQGDYGYTF. In nucleotides, the CDR3 is TGTGCCAGCAACCGACAGGGGGACTATGGCTACACCTTC.

The J gene is TRBJ2-2, the V gene TRBV25-1; 10 bases map to TRBD2. Germline V lookup: CDR1 MGHDK, CDR2 SYGVNS. The trim removed 7 bases at V and 2 bases at J, leaving 4 bases unmatched. This CDR3 comprises 15 residues. DNA for the CDR3: TGTGCCAGCAAGGGACTAGCGAAAAACACCGGGGAGCTGTTTTTT. Residues: CASKGLAKNTGELFF.

This chain uses TRBV29-1 with TRBJ2-7, with TRBD2 matching 10 bases. Germline lookup yields CDR1 SQVTM and CDR2 ANQGSEA. This CDR3 comprises 15 residues. Losses at the gene ends were 7 bases for V and 0 bases for J; bases not matched to a gene: 9. CDR3 DNA sequence: TGCAGCGGGCACTTACTAGCGGGAAGCTCCTACGAGCAGTACTTC. The encoded protein is CSGHLLAGSSYEQYF.

This clone has ten or more counts. The V gene is TRBV5-1, the J gene TRBJ1-2; 7 bases agree with TRBD1. Germline V gene lookup returns CDR1 SGHRS and CDR2 YFSETQ. V lost 0 bases to trimming and J lost 2 bases; unmatched junction nucleotides: 4. CDR3 length: 15 amino acids. The DNA of the CDR3 is TGCGCCAGCAGCTTGGCCGGGGACAGCAACTATGGCTACACCTTC. Residues: CASSLAGDSNYGYTF.

V gene TRBV10-3 combines with J gene TRBJ2-7; 7 bases map to TRBD1. CDR3 length: 15 amino acids. The V segment lost 7 bases and the J segment 5 bases; nucleotides outside the gene matches: 14. Germline-derived CDR1 and CDR2 are ENHRY and SYGVKD. CDR3 DNA: TGTGCCATCACTGAAAGAGAGACAGGGTCTGACGAGCAGTACTTC. Its protein product is CAITERETGSDEQYF.

This chain uses TRBV18 with TRBJ2-2; no firm D call. The germline CDR1 and CDR2 sequences are KGHSH and LQKENI. This CDR3 is 13 amino acids long. Between the trimmed V and J ends, which lost 3 bases and 6 bases, there was a span of 8 bases. In DNA form, the CDR3 reads TGTGCCAGCTCACCTGAGTTTCCCGGGGAGCTGTTTTTT. It translates to CASSPEFPGELFF. The variable domain in full, completed from reference TRBV18 and TRBJ2-2, reads NAGVMQNPRHLVRRRGQEARLRCSPMKGHSHVYWYRQLPEEGLKFMVYLQKENIIDESGMPKERFSAEFPKEGPSILRIQQVVRGDSAAYFCASSPEFPGELFFGEGSRLTVL.

This clone was detected once. V and J are TRBV7-8 and TRBJ1-4; 9 bases are shared with TRBD1. CDR1 and CDR2 from the germline V gene are SGHVS and FQNEAQ. This CDR3 spans 16 amino acids. The junction had 9 bases not matched to a gene; V was cut back by 3 bases and J by 7 bases. The CDR3 reads CASSLLTGTGSEKLFF. CDR3 in DNA: TGTGCCAGCAGCTTGCTTACCGGGACAGGGTCTGAAAAACTGTTTTTT. Full variable domain (rest looked up from reference TRBV7-8 and TRBJ1-4): GAGVSQSPRYKVAKRGQDVALRCDPISGHVSLFWYQQALGQGPEFLTYFQNEAQLDKSGLPSDRFFAERPEGSVSTLKIQRTQQEDSAVYLCASSLLTGTGSEKLFFGSGTQLSVL.

This chain uses TRBV6-5 with TRBJ1-2; TRBD1 matches at 8 bases. The germline CDR1 and CDR2 sequences are MNHEY and SVGAGI. The CDR3 has 15 residues. The V and J ends lost 4 bases and 7 bases, in that order; junction bases with no gene match: 11. The CDR3 coding sequence is TGTGCCAGCAGTTTACTTCAGACAGGGGAGGGTGGCTACACCTTC. It is translated as CASSLLQTGEGGYTF.

The chain is built from TRBV9 and TRBJ2-7; no reliable D call. The germline CDR1 and CDR2 sequences are SGDLS and YYNGEE. Trimming cost V 3 bases and J 1 base, with 8 bases left between them. The CDR3 is 13 residues long. CDR3 residues: CASSGAGSYEQYF. CDR3 DNA sequence: TGTGCCAGCAGCGGGGCAGGTTCCTACGAGCAGTACTTC.